This section outlines one TCR beta chain sequence together with its context. Trimming pared 5 bases from V and 7 bases from J, leaving 8 bases between. Germline values: CDR1 SGHNT, CDR2 YENEEA. This CDR3 is 11 amino acids long. In the source study's methods: It was from reference gene primer amplification that nucleated cell counts were estimated. TCRdb's table, derived via immunoSEQ multiplex PCR, lists solely in-frame clones and lacks some. V and J calls and clone size come straight from that table; D and trimming were deduced from the DNA. This sample has some 150,000 clones, with around nine tenths found just once. This entry is derived from a study of blood T cell repertoires in COVID-19. For the study at large: Samples of COVID-19 (acute and convalescent) were obtained from the United States, Italy and Spain. The analysed material was cDNA or gDNA that came from T cells, B-cell-depleted T cells, or PBMCs.

Sequencing was carried out using peripheral blood. The clonotype was recovered from a man aged 18 to 30 with active or convalescent COVID-19. J is TRBJ1-1 and V is TRBV11-3; no clear D gene. The CDR3 sequence is CASSTTSEAFF. The CDR3 nucleotides are TGTGCCAGCAGCACCACCAGTGAAGCTTTCTTT.